These 12 T cell receptor beta chains were all obtained from the same sample, sequenced in a study of shared clonotypes between healthy human individuals. Repertoires were generated with immunoSEQ multiplex PCR, while TCRdb's copy carries only in-frame clones and drops some. This repertoire shows hundreds of thousands of clones, more than 70% found once; its top ten account for about 1.8%. The source material was memory CD4+ T cells sorted from blood. Subset here: CD45RA-negative fraction. The receptors were gathered from a woman younger than 45 in good health.

The count of this clone is one. CDR3 nucleotides: TGCGCCAGCAGCTTGGGGACTGAGGCCCAGGGCGAGCAGTACTTC. Translated: CASSLGTEAQGEQYF. The V call is TRBV5-1, the J call TRBJ2-7; either TRBD1 or TRBD2 may supply D (5 bases each). This CDR3 comprises 15 residues. V lost 0 bases, J lost 6 bases, and 16 bases lay in between. Germline-derived CDR1 and CDR2 are SGHRS and YFSETQ.

This chain links TRBV7-9 with TRBJ2-5, with 12 nucleotides matching TRBD2. The CDR3 runs to 16 residues. CDR1 SEHNR and CDR2 FQNEAQ come from the germline V gene (reference sequence). With 5 bases clipped from V and 2 bases from J, the junction kept 6 bases outside the gene matches. CDR3 in amino acids: CASSPRTSGNQETQYF. The CDR3 DNA sequence: TGTGCCAGCAGCCCAAGGACTAGCGGGAATCAAGAGACCCAGTACTTC.

With regard to this clone: Additional DNA sequences in this sample encode the identical CDR3. This chain links TRBV19 with TRBJ1-1, with D possibly being TRBD1 (6 bases). Germline V lookup: CDR1 LNHDA, CDR2 SQIVND (reference sequence). The CDR3 has 12 amino acids. V dropped 4 bases and J dropped 6 bases, with 9 bases sitting between them. CDR3 DNA: TGTGCCAGTAGTACGCGGGGGCCTGAAGCTTTCTTT. Its protein is CASSTRGPEAFF.

V usage is TRBV11-2 and J usage is TRBJ2-5, with 12 bases lining up with TRBD1. Germline lookup yields CDR1 SGHAT and CDR2 FQNNGV. The CDR3 sequence is 16 residues long. J gave up 3 bases and V 1 base, and 3 bases lay outside the gene matches. The CDR3 bases are TGTGCCAGCAGCTTAGGGGACAGGGGGCCAAAAGAGACCCAGTACTTC. Its translation: CASSLGDRGPKETQYF. Complete variable domain (other parts from reference TRBV11-2 and TRBJ2-5): EAGVAQSPRYKIIEKRQSVAFWCNPISGHATLYWYQQILGQGPKLLIQFQNNGVVDDSQLPKDRFSAERLKGVDSTLKIQPAKLEDSAVYLCASSLGDRGPKETQYFGPGTRLLVL.

In the case of this clone: Other DNA sequences from this sample encode an identical CDR3 as well. V gene TRBV7-3 combines with J gene TRBJ1-1, with D possibly being TRBD1 (6 bases). The ends were cut back, 6 bases at V and 3 bases at J, with 11 bases in the middle. Germline V CDR1 and CDR2: SGHTA, FQGTGA. The CDR3 spans 13 residues. CDR3 DNA: TGTGCCAGCAGTTCACAGGGCGACACTGAAGCTTTCTTT. It yields the protein CASSSQGDTEAFF.

The chain couples TRBV15 to TRBJ2-2, with TRBD1 matching 8 bases. This CDR3 contains 16 residues. Germline V gene lookup returns CDR1 LNHNV and CDR2 YYDKDF (reference sequence). J lost 6 bases, V lost 0 bases, and 6 bases had no gene match. This chain's CDR3 is CATSRDRSTGAGELFF. The CDR3 bases are TGTGCCACCAGCAGAGATAGGTCGACAGGGGCCGGGGAGCTGTTTTTT.

This chain connects TRBV19 to TRBJ1-5; TRBD1 agrees at 10 bases. Trimming cost V 4 bases and J 4 bases; bases outside gene matches: 7. The germline CDR1 and CDR2 sequences are LNHDA and SQIVND (reference sequence). This CDR3 is built from 16 residues. CDR3 DNA: TGTGCCAGTAGTACCCTGACAGGGGGCGGGAATCAGCCCCAGCATTTT. Translating it yields CASSTLTGGGNQPQHF.

This chain links TRBV29-1 with TRBJ1-2; a possible D gene is TRBD1 (5 bases). The CDR3 length is 15 residues. V shed 8 bases and J shed 0 bases, with 19 bases lying between them. Germline lookup yields CDR1 SQVTM and CDR2 ANQGSEA. CDR3 in DNA: TGCAGCATTACGGGGCAGTATAATTCTAACTATGGCTACACCTTC. Amino acids: CSITGQYNSNYGYTF. The complete variable domain, with remaining parts taken from reference TRBV29-1 and TRBJ1-2, reads SAVISQKPSRDICQRGTSLTIQCQVDSQVTMMFWYRQQPGQSLTLIATANQGSEATYESGFVIDKFPISRPNLTFSTLTVSNMSPEDSSIYLCSITGQYNSNYGYTFGSGTRLTVV.

This rearrangement joins TRBV29-1 to TRBJ2-3, with D uncertain. The CDR3 consists of 11 residues. In germline, CDR1 is SQVTM, CDR2 ANQGSEA. The V end lost 4 bases, the J end lost 2 bases, and 4 bases lay between the germline ends. CDR3 coding DNA: TGCAGCGTTGGGTACACAGATACGCAGTATTTT. Amino acids: CSVGYTDTQYF.

This rearrangement joins TRBV19 to TRBJ2-5, with 10 bases identical to TRBD2. Germline-derived CDR1 and CDR2 are LNHDA and SQIVND (reference sequence). This CDR3 contains 17 residues. Trimming cost V 3 bases and J 0 bases; bases outside gene matches: 7. CDR3 bases: TGTGCCAGTAGTATCAACGCGGGACTAGCGCACCAAGAGACCCAGTACTTC. Translating gives CASSINAGLAHQETQYF.

The chain combines TRBV19 with TRBJ1-5; no clear D. The V gene lost 3 bases and the J gene lost 11 bases, with 17 bases spanning the gap. Germline V gene data show CDR1 as LNHDA and CDR2 as SQIVND (reference sequence). CDR3 size: 14 residues. The CDR3 DNA reads as TGTGCCAGTAGTATTGGTGCGCCGGCTGGGACCCAGCATTTT. This codes for CASSIGAPAGTQHF.

V and J are TRBV7-6 and TRBJ2-1; 7 nucleotides align to TRBD2. The CDR3 is made up of 15 amino acids. V was pared by 1 base and J by 7 bases, with 7 bases of the junction left unmatched. CDR1 SGHVS and CDR2 FNYEAQ come from the germline V gene. CDR3 nucleotides: TGTGCCAGCAGCTTAGGCGGGAGTGGAAGTAATGAGCAGTTCTTC. Translating it yields CASSLGGSGSNEQFF.